The T cell receptor beta chain described here comes from a study of cytotoxic CD8 clonotypes in ibrutinib-treated CLL. Across the study: Each sample contained, on average, approximately 270,000 productive templates and 94,082 productive rearrangements.

This clone was detected a few times. Produced via immunoSEQ multiplex PCR; TCRdb's table is partial and in-frame only. This table has tens of thousands of clones, 69% appearing once. The CDR3 is 14 residues long. The germline V gene encodes CDR1 WSHSY and CDR2 SAAADI. V was clipped by 6 bases and J by 10 bases; unmatched bases: 12. Specimen: PBMCs, collected after 12 months of ibrutinib treatment. The V call is TRBV10-2, the J call TRBJ1-1, with 9 bases aligning to TRBD1. This receptor was taken from a human donor with chronic lymphocytic leukemia. As DNA, the CDR3 is TGCGCCAGCAGATCGGGGACAGGGTCACTCCGAGCTTTCTTT. This sequence encodes CASRSGTGSLRAFF.